This T cell receptor (beta chain) was observed in a study of CXCR3-negative and CXCR3-positive naive CD8 T cells. General observations from the study: Naive CXCR3-positive cells had TRB CDR3s more hydrophobic than those of CXCR3-negative naive cells. Sequencing showed both naive subsets with comparably high diversity, and memory CD8+ cells much lower. Unlike memory cells, which differed, naive CXCR3-negative and CXCR3-positive cells had similar TRBV-TRBJ usage.

As to this clonotype: Its antigen is unknown.

CDR1 MDHEN and CDR2 SYDVKM come from the germline V gene. This CDR3 is 15 amino acids long. Cells that were CD45RO-CCR7+CD27+CD95- constituted naive CD8+ T cells. Libraries of TRB cDNA were made by 5' RACE and carried UMIs. TCRdb derives one entry per CDR3 protein from the 5' RACE reads, leaving out DNA. The table for this sample gives about 150,000 distinct CDR3 sequences. The sample was naive CXCR3+ CD8+ T cells from blood. The subset denotes: CD45RO-CCR7+CD27+CD95- naive CD8+ T cells expressing CXCR3 (TNR3+). The TCR originated in a human donor in good health. Some clones in this sample may be carry-over from other donors' samples. The chain joins TRBV28 to TRBJ2-7; TCRdb gives TRBD1 as the D gene, but with no DNA this cannot be confirmed. CDR3: CASSQTGPSSYEQYF.